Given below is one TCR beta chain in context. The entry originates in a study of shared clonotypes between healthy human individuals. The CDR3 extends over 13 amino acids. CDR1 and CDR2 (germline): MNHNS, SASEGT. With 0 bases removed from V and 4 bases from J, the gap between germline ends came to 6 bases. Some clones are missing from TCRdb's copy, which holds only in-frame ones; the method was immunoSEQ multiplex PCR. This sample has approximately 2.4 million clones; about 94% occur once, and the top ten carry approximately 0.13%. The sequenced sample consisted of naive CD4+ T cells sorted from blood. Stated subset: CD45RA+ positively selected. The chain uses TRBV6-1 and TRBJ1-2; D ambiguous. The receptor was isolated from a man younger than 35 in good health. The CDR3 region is CASSEAVSYGYTF. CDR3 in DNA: TGTGCCAGCAGTGAAGCGGTCAGCTATGGCTACACCTTC.